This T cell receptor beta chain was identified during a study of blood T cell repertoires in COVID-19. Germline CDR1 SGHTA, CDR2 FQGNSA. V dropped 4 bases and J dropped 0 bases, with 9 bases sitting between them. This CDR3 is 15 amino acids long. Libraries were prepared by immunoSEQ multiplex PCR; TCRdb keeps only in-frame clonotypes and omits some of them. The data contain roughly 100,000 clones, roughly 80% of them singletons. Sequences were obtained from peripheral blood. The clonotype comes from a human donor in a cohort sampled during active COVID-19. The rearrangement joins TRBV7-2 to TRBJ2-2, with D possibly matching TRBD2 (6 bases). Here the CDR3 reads CASSSSGSNTGELFF. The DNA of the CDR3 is TGTGCCAGCAGCTCCAGCGGGTCGAACACCGGGGAGCTGTTTTTT.